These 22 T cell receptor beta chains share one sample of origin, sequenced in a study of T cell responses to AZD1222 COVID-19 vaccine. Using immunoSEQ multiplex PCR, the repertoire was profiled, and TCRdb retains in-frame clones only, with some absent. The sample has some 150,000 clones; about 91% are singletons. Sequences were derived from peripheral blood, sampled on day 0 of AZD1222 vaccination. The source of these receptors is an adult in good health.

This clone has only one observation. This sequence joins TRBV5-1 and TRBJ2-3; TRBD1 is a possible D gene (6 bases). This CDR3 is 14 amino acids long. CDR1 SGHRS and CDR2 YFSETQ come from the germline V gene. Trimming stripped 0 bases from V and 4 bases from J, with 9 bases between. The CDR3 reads CASSLEQGPDTQYF. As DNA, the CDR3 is TGCGCCAGCAGCTTGGAACAGGGTCCAGATACGCAGTATTTT.

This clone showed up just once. For the CDR3, the DNA is TGCGCCAGCAGCCCCGGGCAGATCCTCCAAGAGACCCAGTACTTC. Protein sequence: CASSPGQILQETQYF. The chain uses TRBV5-1 and TRBJ2-5; D not resolved. CDR3 length: 15 residues. CDR1 is SGHRS, CDR2 YFSETQ, per germline. Deletions cut 4 bases from V and 1 base from J, with 14 bases between.

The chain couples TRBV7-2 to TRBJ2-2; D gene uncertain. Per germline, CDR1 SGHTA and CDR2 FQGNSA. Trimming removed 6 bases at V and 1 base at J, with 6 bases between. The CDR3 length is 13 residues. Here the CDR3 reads CASSPRNTGELFF. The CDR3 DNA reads TGTGCCAGCAGTCCTAGGAACACCGGGGAGCTGTTTTTT. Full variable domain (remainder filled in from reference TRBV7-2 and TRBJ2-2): GAGVSQSPSNKVTEKGKDVELRCDPISGHTALYWYRQSLGQGLEFLIYFQGNSAPDKSGLPSDRFSAERTGGSVSTLTIQRTQQEDSAVYLCASSPRNTGELFFGEGSRLTVL.

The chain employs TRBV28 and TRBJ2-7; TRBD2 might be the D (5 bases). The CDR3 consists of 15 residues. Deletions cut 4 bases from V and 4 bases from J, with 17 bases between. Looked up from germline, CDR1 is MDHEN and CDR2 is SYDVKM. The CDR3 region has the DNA TGTGCCAGCAGTTCGTTAGGCAGACTACATTACGAGCAGTACTTC. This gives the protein CASSSLGRLHYEQYF.

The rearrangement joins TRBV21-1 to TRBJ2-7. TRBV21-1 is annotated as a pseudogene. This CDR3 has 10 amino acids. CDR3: CASNPYEQYF. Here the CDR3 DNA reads TGTGCCAGCAACCCCTACGAGCAGTACTTC.

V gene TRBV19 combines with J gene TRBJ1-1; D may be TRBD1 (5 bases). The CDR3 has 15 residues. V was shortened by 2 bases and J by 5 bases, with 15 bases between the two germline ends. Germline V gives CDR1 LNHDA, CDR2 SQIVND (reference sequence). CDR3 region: CASSITGLAGTEAFF. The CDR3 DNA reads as TGTGCCAGTAGTATAACGGGACTCGCAGGTACTGAAGCTTTCTTT.

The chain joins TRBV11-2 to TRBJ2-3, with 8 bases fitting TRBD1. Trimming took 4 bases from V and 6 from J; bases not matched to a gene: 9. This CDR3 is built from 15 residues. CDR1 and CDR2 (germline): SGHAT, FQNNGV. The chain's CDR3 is CASSSTGGVMDTQYF. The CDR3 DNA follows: TGTGCCAGCAGCTCTACAGGGGGAGTGATGGATACGCAGTATTTT.

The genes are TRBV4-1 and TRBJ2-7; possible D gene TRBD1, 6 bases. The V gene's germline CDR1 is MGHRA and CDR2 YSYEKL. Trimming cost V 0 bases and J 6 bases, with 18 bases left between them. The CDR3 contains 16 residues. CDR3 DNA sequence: TGCGCCAGCAGCCAAGATTCTTTGGGCCGAGGGGGCGAGCAGTACTTC. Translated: CASSQDSLGRGGEQYF.

CDR3 region: CASRNTDTQYF. DNA of the CDR3: TGTGCCAGCAGGAACACAGATACGCAGTATTTT. The chain links TRBV3-1 (or the pseudogene TRBV3-2) to TRBJ2-3, with D unclear. V was clipped by 6 bases and J by 2 bases, with 3 bases between them. The CDR3 extends over 11 amino acids. Germline V gene lookup returns CDR1 LGHDT and CDR2 YNNKEL (reference sequence).

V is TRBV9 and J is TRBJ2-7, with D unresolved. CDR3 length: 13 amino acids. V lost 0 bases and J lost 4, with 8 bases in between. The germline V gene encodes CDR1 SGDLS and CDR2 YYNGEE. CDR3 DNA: TGTGCCAGCAGCGTAGGATTGGAGTACGAGCAGTACTTC. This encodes CASSVGLEYEQYF.

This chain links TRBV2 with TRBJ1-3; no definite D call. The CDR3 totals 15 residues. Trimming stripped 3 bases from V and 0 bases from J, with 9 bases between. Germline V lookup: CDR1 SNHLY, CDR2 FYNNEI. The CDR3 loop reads CASSDGLSSGNTIYF. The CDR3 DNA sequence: TGTGCCAGCAGTGACGGTCTCAGCTCTGGAAACACCATATATTTT.

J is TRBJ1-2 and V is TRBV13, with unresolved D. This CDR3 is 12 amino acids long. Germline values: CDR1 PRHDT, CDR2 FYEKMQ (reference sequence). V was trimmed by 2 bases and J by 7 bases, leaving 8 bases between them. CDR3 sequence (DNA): TGTGCCAGCAGCTTACGTTGGGGTGGCTACACCTTC. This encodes CASSLRWGGYTF.

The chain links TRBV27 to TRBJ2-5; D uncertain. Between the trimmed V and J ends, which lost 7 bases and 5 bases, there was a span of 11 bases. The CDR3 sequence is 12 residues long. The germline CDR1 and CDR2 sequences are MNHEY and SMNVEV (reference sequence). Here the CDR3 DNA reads TGTGCCAGCATTCCAGGTGGGGAGACCCAGTACTTC. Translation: CASIPGGETQYF.

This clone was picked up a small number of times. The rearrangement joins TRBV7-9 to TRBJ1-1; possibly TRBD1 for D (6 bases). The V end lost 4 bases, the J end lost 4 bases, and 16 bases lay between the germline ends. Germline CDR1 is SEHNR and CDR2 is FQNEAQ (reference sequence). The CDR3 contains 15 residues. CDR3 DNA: TGTGCCAGCAGCTCCCCGGCGGGGGGGCGCACTGAAGCTTTCTTT. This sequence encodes CASSSPAGGRTEAFF.

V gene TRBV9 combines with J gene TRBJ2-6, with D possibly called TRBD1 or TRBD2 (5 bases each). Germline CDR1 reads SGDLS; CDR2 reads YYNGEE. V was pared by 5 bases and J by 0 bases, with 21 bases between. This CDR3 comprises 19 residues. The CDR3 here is CASSDTSGTPSSGANVLTF. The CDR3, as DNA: TGTGCCAGCAGTGATACCTCCGGGACGCCCAGCTCTGGGGCCAACGTCCTGACTTTC. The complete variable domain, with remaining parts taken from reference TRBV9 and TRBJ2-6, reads DSGVTQTPKHLITATGQRVTLRCSPRSGDLSVYWYQQSLDQGLQFLIQYYNGEERAKGNILERFSAQQFPDLHSELNLSSLELGDSALYFCASSDTSGTPSSGANVLTFGAGSRLTVL.

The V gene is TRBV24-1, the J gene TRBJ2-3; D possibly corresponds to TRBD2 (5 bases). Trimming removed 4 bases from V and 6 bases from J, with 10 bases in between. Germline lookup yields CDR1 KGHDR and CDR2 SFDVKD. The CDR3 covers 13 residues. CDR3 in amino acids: CATSDPTSDTQYF. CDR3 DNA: TGTGCCACCAGTGACCCCACTAGTGATACGCAGTATTTT.

The CDR3 loop is CAGVSSGGDNEQFF. The CDR3 nucleotides read TGTGCCGGAGTATCTAGCGGGGGGGACAATGAGCAGTTCTTC. This chain joins TRBV5-4 and TRBJ2-1; 12 bases agree with TRBD2. Germline V lookup: CDR1 SGHNT, CDR2 YYREEE (reference sequence). The CDR3 has 14 amino acids. V was clipped by 10 bases and J by 5 bases; unmatched bases: 7. Based on the CDR3 plus reference TRBV5-4 and TRBJ2-1, the full variable domain is ETGVTQSPTHLIKTRGQQVTLRCSSQSGHNTVSWYQQALGQGPQFIFQYYREEENGRGNFPPRFSGLQFPNYSSELNVNALELDDSALYLCAGVSSGGDNEQFFGPGTRLTVL.

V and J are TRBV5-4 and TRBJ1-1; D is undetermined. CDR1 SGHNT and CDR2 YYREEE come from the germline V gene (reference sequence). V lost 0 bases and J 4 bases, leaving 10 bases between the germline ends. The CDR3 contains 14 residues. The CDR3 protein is CASSLGVRGTEAFF. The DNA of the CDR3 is TGTGCCAGCAGCTTGGGGGTTCGGGGCACTGAAGCTTTCTTT.

CDR3 DNA sequence: TGTGCCAGTACCCCCGGACAGGGTGGGTACAATGAGCAGTTCTTC. This gives the protein CASTPGQGGYNEQFF. The chain uses TRBV19 and TRBJ2-1, with TRBD1 matching over 8 bases. The trim removed 7 bases at V and 4 bases at J, leaving 9 bases unmatched. This CDR3 is 15 amino acids long. Germline CDR1 reads LNHDA; CDR2 reads SQIVND (reference sequence).

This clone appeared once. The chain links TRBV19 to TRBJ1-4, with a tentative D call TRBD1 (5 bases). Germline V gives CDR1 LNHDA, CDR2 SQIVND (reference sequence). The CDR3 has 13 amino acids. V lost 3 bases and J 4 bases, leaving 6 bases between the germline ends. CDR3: CASSIQGNEKLFF. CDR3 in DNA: TGTGCCAGTAGTATTCAGGGTAATGAAAAACTGTTTTTT.

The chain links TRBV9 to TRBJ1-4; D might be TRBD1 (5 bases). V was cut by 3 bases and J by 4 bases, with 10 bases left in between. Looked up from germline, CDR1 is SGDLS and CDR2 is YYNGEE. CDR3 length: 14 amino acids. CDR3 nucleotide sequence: TGTGCCAGCAGCGCGCGACAGAATAATGAAAAACTGTTTTTT. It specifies CASSARQNNEKLFF.

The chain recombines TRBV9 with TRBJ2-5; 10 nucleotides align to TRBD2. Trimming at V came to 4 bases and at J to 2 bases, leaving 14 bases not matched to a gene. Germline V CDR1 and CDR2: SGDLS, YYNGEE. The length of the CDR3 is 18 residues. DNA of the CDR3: TGTGCCAGCAGCCCGAGGAGTAGCGGGGGGCACCGACAAGAGACCCAGTACTTC. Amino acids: CASSPRSSGGHRQETQYF.